This record covers a single TCR beta chain. Its antigen is unidentified. The protocol was immunoSEQ multiplex PCR, while the TCRdb copy is restricted to in-frame clones and leaves out a portion. The data contain around 60,000 clones, roughly 87% of them seen just once; the ten biggest clones take up more than 10%. The data originate from a study of OX40 agonist ivuxolimab in advanced cancers. Study-level information: Enrolled patients in dose escalation had cancers that were hepatocellular carcinoma, melanoma, renal cell or head and neck cancer. Antecedent anti-PD-1, anti-PD-L1 or anti-CTLA-4 therapy was permissible, with roughly 40% having received some.

Study results and caveats: Nonresponders included some who also had low normalized T-cell clonal expansion.

J gave up 4 bases and V 3 bases, and 7 bases lay outside the gene matches. This CDR3 spans 15 amino acids. Germline V CDR1 and CDR2: MNHEY, SMNVEV (reference sequence). The sample consisted of CD4+ or CD8+ T cells sorted from blood, taken in a trial of the OX40 agonist ivuxolimab. The V and J genes are TRBV27 and TRBJ2-3; 7 bases fit TRBD2. This receptor was taken from an adult with an advanced solid tumor such as melanoma, head and neck, liver or kidney cancer. CDR3 amino acids: CASSLGAGWADTQYF. The CDR3 DNA follows: TGTGCCAGCAGTTTGGGAGCGGGATGGGCAGATACGCAGTATTTT.